This record covers a single T cell receptor beta chain. This specimen belongs to a study of blood T cell repertoires in COVID-19. About the study: The analysed material was cDNA or gDNA that came from T cells, B-cell-depleted T cells, or PBMCs.

Methods used by the authors: Amplification of reference gene primers provided the estimated nucleated cell counts. Clones were sequenced by immunoSEQ multiplex PCR, and TCRdb holds only the in-frame ones, with some missing. For V, J and clone size, that table is used; D and trimming come from the DNA. The repertoire holds 230,000 or so clones, with around 80% as singletons. Trimming cost V 6 bases and J 5 bases; bases outside gene matches: 4. Germline values: CDR1 MNHEY, CDR2 SVGAGI. The CDR3 extends over 13 amino acids. The sample comprised peripheral blood. The chain uses TRBV6-5 and TRBJ1-5, with 7 nucleotides matching TRBD1. The origin of this receptor is a human donor in a cohort sampled during active COVID-19. The chain's CDR3 is CASRLQGYQPQHF. CDR3 in DNA: TGTGCCAGCAGGCTACAGGGGTATCAGCCCCAGCATTTT.